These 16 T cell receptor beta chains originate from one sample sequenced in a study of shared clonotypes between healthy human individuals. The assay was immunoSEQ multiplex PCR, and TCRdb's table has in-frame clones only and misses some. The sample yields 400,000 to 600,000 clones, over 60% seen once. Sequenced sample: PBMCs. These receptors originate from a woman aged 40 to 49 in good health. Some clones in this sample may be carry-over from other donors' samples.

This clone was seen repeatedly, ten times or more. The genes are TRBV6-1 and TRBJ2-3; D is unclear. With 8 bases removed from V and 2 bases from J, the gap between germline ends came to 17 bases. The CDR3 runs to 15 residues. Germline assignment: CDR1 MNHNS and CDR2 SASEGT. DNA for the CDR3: TGTGCCAGCGGGAAATCCTTGAGAGCCACAGATACGCAGTATTTT. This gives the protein CASGKSLRATDTQYF.

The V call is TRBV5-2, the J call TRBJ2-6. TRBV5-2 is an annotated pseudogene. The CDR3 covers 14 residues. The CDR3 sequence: CASNIVGEYTKSGF. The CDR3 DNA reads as TGTGCCAGCAATATCGTAGGAGAGTACACAAAGTCGGGCTTC.

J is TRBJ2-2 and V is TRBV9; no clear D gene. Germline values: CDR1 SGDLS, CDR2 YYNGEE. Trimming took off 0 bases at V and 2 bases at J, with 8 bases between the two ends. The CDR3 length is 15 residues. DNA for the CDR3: TGTGCCAGCAGCGTAGATCCAGAAAACACCGGGGAGCTGTTTTTT. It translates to CASSVDPENTGELFF. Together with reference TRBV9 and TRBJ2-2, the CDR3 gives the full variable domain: DSGVTQTPKHLITATGQRVTLRCSPRSGDLSVYWYQQSLDQGLQFLIQYYNGEERAKGNILERFSAQQFPDLHSELNLSSLELGDSALYFCASSVDPENTGELFFGEGSRLTVL.

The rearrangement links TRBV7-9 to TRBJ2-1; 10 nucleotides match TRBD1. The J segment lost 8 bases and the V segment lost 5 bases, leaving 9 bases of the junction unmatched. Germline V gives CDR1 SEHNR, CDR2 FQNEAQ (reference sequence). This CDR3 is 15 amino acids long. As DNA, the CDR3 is TGTGCCAGCAGCCGTGGGGACAGGGGTTCCGATGAGCAGTTCTTC. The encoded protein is CASSRGDRGSDEQFF.

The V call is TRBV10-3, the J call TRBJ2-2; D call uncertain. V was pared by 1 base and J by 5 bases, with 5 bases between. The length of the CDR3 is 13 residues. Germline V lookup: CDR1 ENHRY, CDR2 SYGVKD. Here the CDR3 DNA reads TGTGCCATCAGTGAGTACGTTACCGGGGAGCTGTTTTTT. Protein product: CAISEYVTGELFF.

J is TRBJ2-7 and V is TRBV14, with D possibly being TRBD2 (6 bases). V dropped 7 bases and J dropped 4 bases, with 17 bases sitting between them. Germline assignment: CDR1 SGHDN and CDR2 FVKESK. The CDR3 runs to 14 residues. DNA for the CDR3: TGTGCCAGCAATACTGCCGGCGGGAATTACGAGCAGTACTTC. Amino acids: CASNTAGGNYEQYF.

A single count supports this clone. Here the CDR3 reads CASSFRFVNEQFF. The CDR3 DNA follows: TGTGCCAGCAGTTTCCGCTTTGTCAATGAGCAGTTCTTC. V gene TRBV28 combines with J gene TRBJ2-1; D gene uncertain. This CDR3 region has 13 residues. V dropped 3 bases and J dropped 6 bases, with 9 bases sitting between them. From germline, CDR1 is MDHEN and CDR2 SYDVKM.

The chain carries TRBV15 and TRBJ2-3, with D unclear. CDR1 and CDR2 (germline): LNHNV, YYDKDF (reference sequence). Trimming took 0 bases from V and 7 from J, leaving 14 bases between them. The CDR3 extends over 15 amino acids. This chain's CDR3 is CATSRDNSQTYTQYF. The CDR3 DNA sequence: TGTGCCACCAGCAGAGATAACTCGCAAACCTATACGCAGTATTTT.

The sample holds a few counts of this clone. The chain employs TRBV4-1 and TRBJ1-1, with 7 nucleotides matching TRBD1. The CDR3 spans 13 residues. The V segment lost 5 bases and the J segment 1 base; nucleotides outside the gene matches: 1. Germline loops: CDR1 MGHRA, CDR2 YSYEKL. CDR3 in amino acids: CASSRQGNTEAFF. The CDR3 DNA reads TGCGCCAGCAGCAGACAGGGGAACACTGAAGCTTTCTTT.

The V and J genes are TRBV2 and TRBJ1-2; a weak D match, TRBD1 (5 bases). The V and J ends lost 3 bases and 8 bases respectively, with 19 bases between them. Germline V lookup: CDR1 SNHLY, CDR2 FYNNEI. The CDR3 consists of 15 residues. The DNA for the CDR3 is TGTGCCAGCAGTGATGTGACAGTCCTACGGTTGGGCTACACCTTC. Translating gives CASSDVTVLRLGYTF.

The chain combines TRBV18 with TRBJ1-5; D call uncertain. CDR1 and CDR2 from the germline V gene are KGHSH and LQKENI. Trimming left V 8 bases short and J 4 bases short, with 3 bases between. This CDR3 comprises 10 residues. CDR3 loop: CASRNQPQHF. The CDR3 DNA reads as TGTGCCAGCCGGAATCAGCCCCAGCATTTT.

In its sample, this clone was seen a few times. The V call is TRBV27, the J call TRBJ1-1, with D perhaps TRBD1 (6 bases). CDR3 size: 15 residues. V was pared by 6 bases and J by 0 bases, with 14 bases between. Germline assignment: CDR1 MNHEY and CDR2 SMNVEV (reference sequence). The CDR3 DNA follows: TGTGCCAGCAGCCCCCACAGGGCCCTGAACACTGAAGCTTTCTTT. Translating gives CASSPHRALNTEAFF.

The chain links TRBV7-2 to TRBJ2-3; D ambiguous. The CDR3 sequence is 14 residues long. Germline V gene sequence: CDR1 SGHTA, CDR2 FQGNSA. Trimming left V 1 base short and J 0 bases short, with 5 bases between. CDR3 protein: CASSLDTSTDTQYF. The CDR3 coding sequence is TGTGCCAGCAGCTTAGATACTAGCACAGATACGCAGTATTTT.

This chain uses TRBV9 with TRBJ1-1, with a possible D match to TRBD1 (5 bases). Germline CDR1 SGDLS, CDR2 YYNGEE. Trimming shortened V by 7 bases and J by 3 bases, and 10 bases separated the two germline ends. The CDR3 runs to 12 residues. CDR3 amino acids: CASGLGDTEAFF. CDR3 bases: TGTGCCAGCGGCCTAGGGGACACTGAAGCTTTCTTT.

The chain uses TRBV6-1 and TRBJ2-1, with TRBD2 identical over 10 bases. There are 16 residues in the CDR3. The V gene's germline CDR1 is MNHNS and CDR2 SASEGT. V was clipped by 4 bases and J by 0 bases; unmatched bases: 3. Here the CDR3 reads CASSASGGSSYNEQFF. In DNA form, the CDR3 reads TGTGCCAGCAGTGCTAGCGGGGGAAGCTCCTACAATGAGCAGTTCTTC.

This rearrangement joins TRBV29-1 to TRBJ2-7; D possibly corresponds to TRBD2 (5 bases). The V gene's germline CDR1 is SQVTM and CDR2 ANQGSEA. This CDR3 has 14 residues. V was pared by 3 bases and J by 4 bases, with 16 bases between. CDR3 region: CSVDLAAGGYEQYF. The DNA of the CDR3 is TGCAGCGTTGATTTGGCGGCGGGTGGGTACGAGCAGTACTTC.